This T cell receptor beta chain is from a study of blood T cell repertoires in COVID-19. Study-level background: COVID-19 samples from acute and convalescent phases originated in the United States, Italy and Spain.

Living in roughly 23 US areas, the participants were between roughly 18 and 90 years of age. Recovered participants had two consecutive negative NP/OP PCR tests, healthcare professional clearance, or symptom resolution. V was trimmed by 4 bases and J by 0 bases, leaving 10 bases between them. Germline-derived CDR1 and CDR2 are SNHLY and FYNNEI. This CDR3 has 15 residues. Original data processing: Cell counts per sample came from amplifying reference gene primers. Repertoires were generated with immunoSEQ multiplex PCR, while TCRdb's copy carries only in-frame clones and drops some. Clone size and the V and J calls come from that table; the DNA yielded D and trimming. Of 130,000 to 150,000 clones listed, approximately 86% are singletons.

The sequencing sample was made of PBMCs or T cells enriched from blood (not recorded which). The source of this sequence is a woman aged 40 to 50 who had recovered from COVID-19. V and J are TRBV2 and TRBJ1-3; maybe TRBD1 (6 bases). The CDR3 DNA reads as TGTGCCAGCAGTGTGGACAGCCGCTCTGGAAACACCATATATTTT. Its protein product is CASSVDSRSGNTIYF.